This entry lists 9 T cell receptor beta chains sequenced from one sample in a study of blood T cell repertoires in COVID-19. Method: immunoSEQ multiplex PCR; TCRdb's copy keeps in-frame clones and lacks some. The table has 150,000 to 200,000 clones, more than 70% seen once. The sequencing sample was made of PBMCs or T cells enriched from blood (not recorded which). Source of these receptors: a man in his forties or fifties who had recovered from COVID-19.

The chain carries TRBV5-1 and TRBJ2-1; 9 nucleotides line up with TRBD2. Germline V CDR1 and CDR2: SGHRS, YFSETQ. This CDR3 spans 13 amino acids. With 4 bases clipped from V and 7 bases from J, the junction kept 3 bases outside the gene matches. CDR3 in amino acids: CASSERGVNEQFF. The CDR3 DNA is TGCGCCAGCAGCGAGCGGGGGGTTAATGAGCAGTTCTTC.

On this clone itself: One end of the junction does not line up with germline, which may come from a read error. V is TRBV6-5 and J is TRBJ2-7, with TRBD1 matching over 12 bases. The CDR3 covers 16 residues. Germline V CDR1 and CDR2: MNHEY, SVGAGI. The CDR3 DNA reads TGTGCCAGCGGTTATGTTGTGGGGACAGGGGGCGGCGAGCAGTACTTC. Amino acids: CASGYVVGTGGGEQYF.

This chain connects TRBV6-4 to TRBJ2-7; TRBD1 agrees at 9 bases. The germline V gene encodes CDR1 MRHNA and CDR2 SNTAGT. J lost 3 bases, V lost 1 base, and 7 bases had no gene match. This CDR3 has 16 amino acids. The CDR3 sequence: CASSDLGTGTGYEQYV. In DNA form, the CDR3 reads TGTGCCAGCAGTGACTTGGGGACAGGGACTGGCTACGAGCAGTACGTC.

The CDR3 sequence is CASSQDSGETYEQYF. As DNA, the CDR3 is TGCGCCAGCAGCCAGGACTCCGGGGAGACCTACGAGCAGTACTTC. The V and J genes are TRBV4-1 and TRBJ2-7; a weak D match, TRBD2 (5 bases). V lost 3 bases, J lost 2 bases, and 14 bases lay in between. This CDR3 comprises 15 residues. Germline CDR1 MGHRA, CDR2 YSYEKL.

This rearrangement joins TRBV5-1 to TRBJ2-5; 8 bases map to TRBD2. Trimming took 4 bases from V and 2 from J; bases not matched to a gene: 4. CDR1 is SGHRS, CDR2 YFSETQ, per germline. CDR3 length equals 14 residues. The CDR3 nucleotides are TGCGCCAGCAGCGCGGGGGGCTGGCAAGAGACCCAGTACTTC. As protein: CASSAGGWQETQYF.

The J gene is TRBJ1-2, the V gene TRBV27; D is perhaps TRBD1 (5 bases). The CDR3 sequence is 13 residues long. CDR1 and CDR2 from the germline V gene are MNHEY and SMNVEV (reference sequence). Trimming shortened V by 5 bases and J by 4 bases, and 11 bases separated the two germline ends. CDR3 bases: TGTGCCAGCAGTCCAGGGTATGGCTATGGCTACACCTTC. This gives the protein CASSPGYGYGYTF.

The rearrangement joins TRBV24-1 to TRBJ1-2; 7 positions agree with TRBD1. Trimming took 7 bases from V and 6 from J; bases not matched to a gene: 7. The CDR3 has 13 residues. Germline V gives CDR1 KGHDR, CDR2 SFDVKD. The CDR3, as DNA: TGTGCCACCAGGGAGACAGGGTCAGATGGCTACACCTTC. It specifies CATRETGSDGYTF.

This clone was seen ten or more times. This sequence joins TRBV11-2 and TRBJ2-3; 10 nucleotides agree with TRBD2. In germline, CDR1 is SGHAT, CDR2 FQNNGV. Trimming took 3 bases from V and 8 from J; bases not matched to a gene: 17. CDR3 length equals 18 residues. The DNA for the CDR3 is TGTGCCAGCAGCTTCTTAGGATTTCGAGCGGGGGGGCTGGGTACGCAGTATTTT. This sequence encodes CASSFLGFRAGGLGTQYF.

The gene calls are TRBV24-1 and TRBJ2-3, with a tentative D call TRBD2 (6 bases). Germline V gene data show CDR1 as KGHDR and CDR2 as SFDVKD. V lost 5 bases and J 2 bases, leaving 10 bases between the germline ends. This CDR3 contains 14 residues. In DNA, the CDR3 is TGTGCCACCAGTGCGGCGGGGCCCACAGATACGCAGTATTTT. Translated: CATSAAGPTDTQYF.